This T cell receptor (beta chain) comes out of a study of OX40 agonist ivuxolimab in advanced cancers. Across the whole study: Patients were given ivuxolimab, an antibody that agonizes OX40 (CD134).

Only in-frame clones appear in the TCRdb table, and some are missing; sequencing was by immunoSEQ multiplex PCR. Among about 79,000 clones listed, approximately 94% were seen once. In its sample, this clone was seen once. Its antigen is still unknown. General observations from the study: People who partly responded at 0.1-3.0 mg/kg had some of the least clonal expansion seen. At 0.1 to 3.0 mg/kg, CD4+ and CD8+ blood T cells expanded clonally by week 6.

Per germline, CDR1 LNHDA and CDR2 SQIVND (reference sequence). The CDR3 contains 12 residues. The V gene lost 6 bases and the J gene lost 3 bases, with 5 bases spanning the gap. Patients with a history of autoimmune disease or on systemic immunosuppression were excluded. The J gene is TRBJ2-2, the V gene TRBV19; D not certain. This receptor was identified in an adult with an advanced solid tumor such as melanoma, head and neck, liver or kidney cancer. The starting material was CD4+ or CD8+ T cells sorted from blood, obtained in a trial of the OX40 agonist ivuxolimab. The CDR3 spells CASSADTGELFF. The CDR3 region has the DNA TGTGCCAGTAGCGCGGACACCGGGGAGCTGTTTTTT.